This T cell receptor beta chain is from a study of cytotoxic CD8 clonotypes in ibrutinib-treated CLL. Germline V gene lookup returns CDR1 WNHNN and CDR2 SYGVQD (reference sequence). The CDR3 is 17 residues long. Trimming stripped 6 bases from V and 8 bases from J, with 28 bases between. The repertoire was sequenced with immunoSEQ multiplex PCR; TCRdb's copy has only in-frame clones and lacks some. The sample includes 50,000 or so clones, roughly three fifths of them seen just once. The receptor comes from a human donor with chronic lymphocytic leukemia. Sample: PBMCs, taken after 24 months of ibrutinib treatment. V gene TRBV10-1 combines with J gene TRBJ1-2, with D perhaps matching TRBD1 (6 bases). DNA for the CDR3: TGCGCCAGCAGCCCCATTAGTTCGACAGGATCCATGCGGGGCTACACCTTC. This translates into CASSPISSTGSMRGYTF.